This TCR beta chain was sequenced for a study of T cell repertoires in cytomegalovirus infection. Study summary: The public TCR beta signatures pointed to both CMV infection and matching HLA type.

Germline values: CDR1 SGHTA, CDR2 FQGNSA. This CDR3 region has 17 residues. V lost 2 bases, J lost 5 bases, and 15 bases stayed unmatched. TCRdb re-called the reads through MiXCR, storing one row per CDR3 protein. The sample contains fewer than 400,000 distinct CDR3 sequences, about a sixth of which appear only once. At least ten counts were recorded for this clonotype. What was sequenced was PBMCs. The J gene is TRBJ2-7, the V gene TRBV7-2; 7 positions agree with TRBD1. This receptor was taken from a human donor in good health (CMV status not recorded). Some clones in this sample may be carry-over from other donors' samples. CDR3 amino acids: CASSLRPLATGYHEQYF. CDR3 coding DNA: TGTGCCAGCAGCTTAAGGCCACTGGCGACAGGGTACCACGAGCAGTACTTC.